These 8 T cell receptor beta chains were all obtained from the same sample, sequenced in a study of blood T cell repertoires in COVID-19. The repertoire was sequenced with immunoSEQ multiplex PCR; TCRdb's copy has only in-frame clones and lacks some. The sample records 200,000 to 300,000 clones, around 86% being singletons. The sequenced sample consisted of PBMCs or T cells enriched from blood (not recorded which). The origin of the receptors is a woman between 40 and 50 years old with acute COVID-19.

The gene calls are TRBV6-4 and TRBJ1-2; the match to TRBD1 covers 8 bases. J was trimmed by 5 bases and V by 4 bases; bases with no gene match: 9. The length of the CDR3 is 15 residues. Germline V gives CDR1 MRHNA, CDR2 SNTAGT. In DNA form, the CDR3 reads TGTGCCAGCAGTGTCACGACAGGGGCACAGTATGGCTACACCTTC. This encodes CASSVTTGAQYGYTF.

The chain joins TRBV7-3 to TRBJ2-7; 10 positions agree with TRBD1. Germline V gene sequence: CDR1 SGHTA, CDR2 FQGTGA. The CDR3 consists of 15 residues. V trimming: 1 base; J trimming: 2 bases; junction bases outside the gene matches: 2. The CDR3 here is CASSLIGTGAYEQYF. The CDR3 DNA follows: TGTGCCAGCAGCTTAATTGGGACAGGGGCCTACGAGCAGTACTTC.

This clone has just one count. The chain employs TRBV13 and TRBJ2-3, with TRBD2 as a possible D gene (6 bases). With 1 base removed from V and 2 bases from J, the gap between germline ends came to 13 bases. The germline gives CDR1 PRHDT, CDR2 FYEKMQ (reference sequence). CDR3 length: 16 residues. The CDR3 DNA sequence: TGTGCCAGCAGCTTAGAGGTGGGAGGCACCACAGATACGCAGTATTTT. Amino acids: CASSLEVGGTTDTQYF.

The chain joins TRBV6-2 or TRBV6-3 to TRBJ2-5; 13 bases line up with TRBD2. CDR3 size: 16 residues. Trimming took 4 bases from V and 4 from J; bases not matched to a gene: 6. Per germline, CDR1 MNHEY and CDR2 SVGEGT. The CDR3 loop is CASSSLAGGPSETQYF. The CDR3 DNA is TGTGCCAGCAGTTCACTAGCGGGAGGGCCCTCAGAGACCCAGTACTTC.

V and J are TRBV7-8 and TRBJ2-2, with 13 bases matching TRBD2. The CDR3 contains 17 residues. The V and J ends lost 10 bases and 9 bases, in that order; junction bases with no gene match: 17. Germline values: CDR1 SGHVS, CDR2 FQNEAQ. The CDR3: CAIKIGTSGIGWRELFF. The CDR3 bases are TGTGCCATTAAGATCGGGACTAGCGGGATTGGTTGGAGGGAGCTGTTTTTT.

This clone was observed a single time. The V call is TRBV5-5, the J call TRBJ1-3; D gene uncertain. CDR3 length equals 15 residues. In germline, CDR1 is SGHKS, CDR2 YYEKEE (reference sequence). The V and J ends lost 0 bases and 0 bases respectively, with 7 bases between them. The CDR3 DNA reads as TGTGCCAGCAGCTTGGCCGGGTACTCTGGAAACACCATATATTTT. Its translation is CASSLAGYSGNTIYF.

The chain combines TRBV18 with TRBJ1-1, with TRBD1 matching over 7 bases. CDR1 is KGHSH and CDR2 is LQKENI in the germline V gene. The CDR3 is made up of 17 amino acids. V was clipped by 3 bases and J by 3 bases; unmatched bases: 13. In DNA form, the CDR3 reads TGTGCCAGCTCACCCGGGACAGAACGCCCCAGGGACACTGAAGCTTTCTTT. Translated: CASSPGTERPRDTEAFF.

J is TRBJ2-1 and V is TRBV5-5; 7 bases align to TRBD1. Trimming removed 4 bases from V and 7 bases from J; junction bases left unmatched: 11. Germline CDR1 reads SGHKS; CDR2 reads YYEKEE (reference sequence). This CDR3 has 15 residues. The CDR3 loop is CASSPTGEGRNEQFF. The CDR3 nucleotides read TGTGCCAGCAGCCCCACAGGGGAAGGGCGGAATGAGCAGTTCTTC. Full variable domain (outside the CDR3, taken from reference TRBV5-5 and TRBJ2-1): DAGVTQSPTHLIKTRGQQVTLRCSPISGHKSVSWYQQVLGQGPQFIFQYYEKEERGRGNFPDRFSARQFPNYSSELNVNALLLGDSALYLCASSPTGEGRNEQFFGPGTRLTVL.